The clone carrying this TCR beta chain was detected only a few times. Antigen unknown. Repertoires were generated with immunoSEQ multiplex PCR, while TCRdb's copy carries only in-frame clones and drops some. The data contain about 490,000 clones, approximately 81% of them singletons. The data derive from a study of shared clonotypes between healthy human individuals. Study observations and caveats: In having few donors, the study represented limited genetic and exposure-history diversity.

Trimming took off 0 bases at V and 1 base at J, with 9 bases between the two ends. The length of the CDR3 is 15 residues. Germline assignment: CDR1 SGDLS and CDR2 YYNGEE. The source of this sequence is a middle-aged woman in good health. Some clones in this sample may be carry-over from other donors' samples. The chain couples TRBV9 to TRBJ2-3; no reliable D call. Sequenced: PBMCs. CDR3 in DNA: TGTGCCAGCAGCGTAGGCTCCCTCGGCACAGATACGCAGTATTTT. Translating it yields CASSVGSLGTDTQYF.